This TCR beta chain emerged from a study of cytomegalovirus exposure and HLA in healthy donors. Deletions cut 5 bases from V and 0 bases from J, with 11 bases between. CDR1 and CDR2 from the germline V gene are SEHNR and FQNEAQ (reference sequence). The length of the CDR3 is 14 residues. Findings and caveats of the study: Most of the TCR beta V segments (in an earlier analysis) were productive either about 87% or about 30% of the time. Cytomegalovirus status was reportedly diagnosed by the classifier with high sensitivity and specificity. When presence/absence was analysed, sequencing depth was taken to be roughly uniform across donors.

A few counts support this clone. Its specificity is not known. Use of 60 Vbeta and 13 Jbeta primers characterized the PCR. The authors' processing: There were 80 million to 95 million unique TCR beta chains by a later count, and approximately 10 million of them were shared. Using immunoSEQ multiplex PCR, the repertoire was profiled, and TCRdb retains in-frame clones only, with some absent. For V, J and clone size, that table is used; D and trimming come from the DNA. The sample includes around 120,000 clones, approximately 82% of them seen just once. This clonotype was obtained from a man between 50 and 59 years old in good health and CMV-seronegative. The rearrangement joins TRBV7-9 to TRBJ2-7; D might be TRBD1 (6 bases). The sequencing sample was made of PBMCs. This CDR3 is CASSLKGDSYEQYF. CDR3 DNA sequence: TGTGCCAGCAGCCTCAAGGGGGACTCCTACGAGCAGTACTTC. Looking up the rest from reference TRBV7-9 and TRBJ2-7 gives the full variable domain: DTGVSQNPRHKITKRGQNVTFRCDPISEHNRLYWYRQTLGQGPEFLTYFQNEAQLEKSRLLSDRFSAERPKGSFSTLEIQRTEQGDSAMYLCASSLKGDSYEQYFGPGTRLTVT.